This is a list of T cell receptor beta chains from one sample in a study of blood T cell repertoires in COVID-19. The repertoire was sequenced with immunoSEQ multiplex PCR; TCRdb's copy has only in-frame clones and lacks some. The sample carries over 200,000 clones, 80% to 95% recorded once. The sequencing input was peripheral blood. All receptors come from a man in his sixties with COVID-19, enrolled during active disease. Both conserved end residues are part of each CDR3. A D gene is named only where the DNA matches it firmly. Expanded clones are given a class, and other clones once, few, many or no size at all.

>-|TRBJ1-1|TRBV5-1|13|-
CASSLGLNTEAFF
TGCGCCAGCAGCTTGGGGCTGAACACTGAAGCTTTCTTT
>-|TRBJ1-1|TRBV2|13|TRBD1
CATGGDRVSEAFF
TGTGCCACAGGAGGGGACAGGGTATCTGAAGCTTTCTTT
>-|TRBJ2-7|TRBV28|12|-
CASSSEGYEQYF
TGTGCCAGCAGTTCGGAGGGCTACGAGCAGTACTTC
>-|TRBJ1-1|TRBV28|16|TRBD1
CASSYLRQGMNTEAFF
TGTGCCAGCAGTTATCTTCGACAGGGAATGAACACTGAAGCTTTCTTT
>-|TRBJ1-6|TRBV2|15|-
CASSVVFSGDSPLHF
TGTGCCAGCAGTGTGGTATTTTCGGGTGACTCACCCCTCCACTTT
>-|TRBJ2-5|TRBV11-2|18|TRBD2
CASSLMSGGALRQETQYF
TGTGCCAGCAGCTTAATGAGCGGGGGGGCTCTTAGGCAAGAGACCCAGTACTTC
>-|TRBJ1-2|TRBV29-1|16|TRBD1
CSVEILLGTGDYGYTF
TGCAGCGTTGAAATTCTACTCGGGACAGGGGACTATGGCTACACCTTC
>-|TRBJ2-7|TRBV2|12|-
CASTREPYEQYF
TGTGCCAGCACAAGGGAGCCCTACGAGCAGTACTTC
>once|TRBJ2-2|TRBV19|14|TRBD2
CASSIGLGTGELFF
TGTGCCAGTAGTATCGGACTAGGCACCGGGGAGCTGTTTTTT
>-|TRBJ1-2|TRBV21-1|20|-
CASSKEGKGDRGEIGYGYTF
TGTGCCAGCAGCAAAGAGGGTAAGGGGGACAGGGGTGAAATTGGCTATGGCTACACCTTC
>-|TRBJ2-7|TRBV12-3/TRBV12-4|13|-
CASSSGSTHEQYF
TGTGCCAGCAGCTCCGGGTCGACCCACGAGCAGTACTTC
>-|TRBJ1-2|TRBV19|16|TRBD1
CASSDFGTGGHYGYTF
TGTGCCAGTAGTGACTTCGGGACAGGGGGCCACTATGGCTACACCTTC
>-|TRBJ1-2|TRBV4-3|15|-
CASSQKYPEDYGYTF
TGCGCCAGCAGCCAAAAATACCCTGAGGACTATGGCTACACCTTC
>-|TRBJ2-7|TRBV4-2|13|-
CASSQDLQVEQYF
TGTGCCAGCAGCCAAGATTTGCAGGTCGAGCAGTACTTC
>-|TRBJ2-1|TRBV6-2/TRBV6-3|16|TRBD1
CASSSSKTGAYNEQFF
TGTGCCAGCAGTTCTTCCAAGACAGGGGCTTACAATGAGCAGTTCTTC
>-|TRBJ1-1|TRBV28|13|-
CASVDTMNTEAFF
TGTGCCAGCGTCGACACAATGAACACTGAAGCTTTCTTT
>-|TRBJ2-1|TRBV7-9|17|TRBD2
CASSPYQRDLLINEQFF
TGTGCCAGCAGCCCTTACCAGCGGGACCTACTAATCAATGAGCAGTTCTTC
>-|TRBJ1-5|TRBV18|15|TRBD1
CASSPQGAGSQPQHF
TGTGCCAGCTCACCACAGGGGGCTGGGAGTCAGCCCCAGCATTTT
>-|TRBJ1-4|TRBV30|14|-
CAWSGGGGNEKLFF
TGTGCCTGGAGTGGGGGTGGCGGGAATGAAAAACTGTTTTTT
>-|TRBJ2-2|TRBV19|15|-
CASSHRRTNTGELFF
TGTGCCAGTAGTCATAGGCGGACTAACACCGGGGAGCTGTTTTTT
>-|TRBJ1-1|TRBV7-2|15|-
CASSPPVQGSLTAFF
TGTGCCAGCAGCCCCCCAGTACAGGGTTCACTGACAGCTTTCTTT
>-|TRBJ2-7|TRBV24-1|15|TRBD1
CATSDPPGQGYEQYF
TGTGCCACCAGTGATCCGCCGGGACAGGGGTACGAGCAGTACTTC
>-|TRBJ2-1|TRBV27|17|TRBD2
CASSLSSGRALGNEQFF
TGTGCCAGCAGTTTATCAAGCGGGAGGGCCCTTGGAAATGAGCAGTTCTTC
>-|TRBJ2-7|TRBV6-2/TRBV6-3|15|-
CASSYKDSPYYEQYF
TGTGCCAGCAGTTACAAGGACAGTCCCTACTACGAGCAGTACTTC
>-|TRBJ1-5|TRBV19|13|-
CASSIGFSQPQHF
TGTGCCAGTAGTATCGGGTTCAGTCAGCCCCAGCATTTT
>-|TRBJ1-1|TRBV19|13|-
CASSISGNTEAFF
TGTGCCAGTAGTATCAGCGGGAACACTGAAGCTTTCTTT
>-|TRBJ2-1|TRBV2|20|TRBD2
CASREFPGLALKTSYNEQFF
TGTGCCAGCAGGGAGTTTCCGGGACTAGCGTTGAAAACCTCCTACAATGAGCAGTTCTTC
>-|TRBJ2-1|TRBV11-2|16|-
CASSPKSGSSYNEQFF
TGTGCCAGCAGTCCAAAGTCGGGGAGCTCCTACAATGAGCAGTTCTTC
>-|TRBJ1-3|TRBV5-4|17|TRBD1
CASSPTGQGISGNTIYF
TGTGCCAGCAGCCCCACGGGACAGGGGATCTCTGGAAACACCATATATTTT
>-|TRBJ2-5|TRBV18|18|TRBD2
CASSLRTSGRRFEETQYF
TGTGCCAGCTCACTCCGGACTAGCGGGAGAAGGTTTGAAGAGACCCAGTACTTC
>-|TRBJ2-7|TRBV2|15|TRBD2
CASQGGASGSGEQYF
TGTGCCAGCCAAGGAGGGGCTAGCGGGAGTGGCGAGCAGTACTTC
>-|TRBJ1-2|TRBV7-2|14|-
CASSPGPDNYGYTF
TGTGCCAGCAGCCCAGGTCCCGATAATTATGGCTACACCTTC
>-|TRBJ2-2|TRBV7-2|16|-
CASSLRGLRLAGELFF
TGTGCCAGCAGCTTACGTGGGTTGAGACTAGCCGGGGAGCTGTTTTTT
>-|TRBJ2-1|TRBV9|15|TRBD2
CASSPLAGTYNEQFF
TGTGCCAGCAGCCCGCTAGCGGGGACTTACAATGAGCAGTTCTTC
>-|TRBJ2-7|TRBV18|16|TRBD1
CASSPPRDRDMYEQYF
TGTGCCAGCTCACCACCCCGGGACAGGGATATGTACGAGCAGTACTTC
>-|TRBJ1-4|TRBV4-3|17|-
CASSQGQGPPTNEKLFF
TGCGCCAGCAGCCAAGGGCAGGGCCCTCCAACTAATGAAAAACTGTTTTTT
>-|TRBJ1-2|TRBV7-9|18|-
CASSPAGGTGGSNYGYTF
TGTGCCAGCAGCCCCGCCGGCGGGACGGGGGGTTCTAACTATGGCTACACCTTC
>-|TRBJ1-2|TRBV12-3/TRBV12-4|13|TRBD1
CASSLSGGDGYTF
TGTGCCAGCAGTTTATCAGGGGGTGATGGCTACACCTTC
>-|TRBJ2-7|TRBV18|21|-
CASSPPPQGIEERGRYYEQYF
TGTGCCAGCTCACCCCCACCCCAGGGGATCGAAGAGCGGGGAAGATACTACGAGCAGTACTTC
>-|TRBJ2-1|TRBV10-3|15|TRBD2
CAISDSREGYNEQFF
TGTGCCATCAGTGATTCTCGGGAGGGCTACAATGAGCAGTTCTTC
>-|TRBJ1-6|TRBV28|13|TRBD1
CASRAQGGSPLHF
TGTGCCAGCAGAGCGCAGGGGGGTTCACCCCTCCACTTT
>-|TRBJ2-1|TRBV27|13|TRBD2
CASWAGGMDEQFF
TGTGCCAGCTGGGCGGGAGGGATGGATGAGCAGTTCTTC
>-|TRBJ2-5|TRBV28|14|TRBD2
CASSDGGTQETQYF
TGTGCCAGCAGTGACGGGGGGACCCAAGAGACCCAGTACTTC
>-|TRBJ1-3|TRBV6-5|16|TRBD1
CASSYSGQLSGNTIYF
TGTGCCAGCAGTTACTCGGGACAGCTCTCTGGAAACACCATATATTTT
>few|TRBJ2-6|TRBV4-3|19|-
CASSQDHDRFRSGANVLTF
TGCGCCAGCAGCCAAGATCACGACAGGTTTAGGTCTGGGGCCAACGTCCTGACTTTC
>-|TRBJ1-1|TRBV9|14|TRBD1
CASSAGGTGAVAFF
TGTGCCAGCAGCGCCGGAGGGACAGGGGCGGTAGCTTTCTTT
>-|TRBJ2-7|TRBV6-5|15|-
CASSYQGGRSYEQYF
TGTGCCAGCAGTTACCAAGGGGGAAGATCCTACGAGCAGTACTTC
>-|TRBJ2-2|TRBV5-6|19|TRBD2
CASSSIGTSGRIHTGELFF
TGTGCCAGCAGCTCGATAGGGACTAGCGGGAGAATACACACCGGGGAGCTGTTTTTT